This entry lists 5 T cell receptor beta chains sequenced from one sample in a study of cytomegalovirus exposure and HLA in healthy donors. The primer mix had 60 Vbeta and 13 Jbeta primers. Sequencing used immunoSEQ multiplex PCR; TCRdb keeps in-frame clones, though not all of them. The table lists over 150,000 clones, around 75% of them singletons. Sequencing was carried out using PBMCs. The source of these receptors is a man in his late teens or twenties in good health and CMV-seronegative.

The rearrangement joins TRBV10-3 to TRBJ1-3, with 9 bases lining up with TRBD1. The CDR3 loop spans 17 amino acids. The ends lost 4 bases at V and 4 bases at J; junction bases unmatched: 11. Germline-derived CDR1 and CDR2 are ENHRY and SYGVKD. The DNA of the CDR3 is TGTGCCATCAGTGCGTTTGAACAGGGGGCCTCAGGAAACACCATATATTTT. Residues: CAISAFEQGASGNTIYF.

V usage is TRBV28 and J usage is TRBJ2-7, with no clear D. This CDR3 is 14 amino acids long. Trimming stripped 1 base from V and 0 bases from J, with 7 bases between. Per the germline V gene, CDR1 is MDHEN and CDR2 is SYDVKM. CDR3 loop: CASSLSQASYEQYF. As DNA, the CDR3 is TGTGCCAGCAGTTTATCGCAGGCCTCCTACGAGCAGTACTTC. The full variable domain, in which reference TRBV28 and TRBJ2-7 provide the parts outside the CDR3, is DVKVTQSSRYLVKRTGEKVFLECVQDMDHENMFWYRQDPGLGLRLIYFSYDVKMKEKGDIPEGYSVSREKKERFSLILESASTNQTSMYLCASSLSQASYEQYFGPGTRLTVT.

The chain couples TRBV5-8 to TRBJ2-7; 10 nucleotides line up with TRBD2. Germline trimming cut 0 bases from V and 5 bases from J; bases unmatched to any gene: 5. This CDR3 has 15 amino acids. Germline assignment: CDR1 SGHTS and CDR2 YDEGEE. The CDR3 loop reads CASSLAGTSADEQYF. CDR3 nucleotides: TGTGCCAGCAGCTTGGCCGGGACTAGCGCGGACGAGCAGTACTTC.

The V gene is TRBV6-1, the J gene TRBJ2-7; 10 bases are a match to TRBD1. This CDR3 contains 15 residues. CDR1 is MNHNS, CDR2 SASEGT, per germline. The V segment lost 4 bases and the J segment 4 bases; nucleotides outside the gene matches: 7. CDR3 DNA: TGTGCCAGCAGTGCCGGTAGACAGGGGGCTTACGAGCAGTACTTC. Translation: CASSAGRQGAYEQYF.

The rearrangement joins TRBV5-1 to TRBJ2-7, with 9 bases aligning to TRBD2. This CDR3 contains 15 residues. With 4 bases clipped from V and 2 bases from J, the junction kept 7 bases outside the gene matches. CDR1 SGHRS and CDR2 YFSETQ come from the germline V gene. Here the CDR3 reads CASSVNLAGTYEQYF. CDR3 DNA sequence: TGCGCCAGCAGCGTGAACCTAGCGGGAACCTACGAGCAGTACTTC.